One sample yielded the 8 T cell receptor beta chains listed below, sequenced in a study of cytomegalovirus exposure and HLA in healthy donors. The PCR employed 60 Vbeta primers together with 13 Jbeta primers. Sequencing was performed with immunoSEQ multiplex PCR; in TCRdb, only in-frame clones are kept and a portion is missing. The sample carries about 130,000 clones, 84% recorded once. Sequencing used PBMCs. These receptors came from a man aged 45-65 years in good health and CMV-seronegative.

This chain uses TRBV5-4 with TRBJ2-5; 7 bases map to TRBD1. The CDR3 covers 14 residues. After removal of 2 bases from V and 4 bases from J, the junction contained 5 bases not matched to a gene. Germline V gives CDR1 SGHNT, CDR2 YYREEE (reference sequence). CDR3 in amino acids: CASSLKGAPETQYF. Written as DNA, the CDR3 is TGTGCCAGCAGCTTAAAGGGGGCCCCAGAGACCCAGTACTTC.

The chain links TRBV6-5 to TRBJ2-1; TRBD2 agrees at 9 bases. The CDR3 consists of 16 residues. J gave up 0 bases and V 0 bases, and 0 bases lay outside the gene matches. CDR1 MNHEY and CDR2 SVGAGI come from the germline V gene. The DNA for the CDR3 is TGTGCCAGCAGTTACTCAGCGGGGGGCTCCTACAATGAGCAGTTCTTC. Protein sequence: CASSYSAGGSYNEQFF.

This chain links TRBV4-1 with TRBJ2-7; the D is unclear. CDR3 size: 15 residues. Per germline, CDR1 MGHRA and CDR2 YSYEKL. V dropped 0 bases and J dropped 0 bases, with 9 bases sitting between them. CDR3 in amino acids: CASSQDLPTSYEQYF. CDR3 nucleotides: TGCGCCAGCAGCCAAGATCTGCCTACCTCCTACGAGCAGTACTTC.

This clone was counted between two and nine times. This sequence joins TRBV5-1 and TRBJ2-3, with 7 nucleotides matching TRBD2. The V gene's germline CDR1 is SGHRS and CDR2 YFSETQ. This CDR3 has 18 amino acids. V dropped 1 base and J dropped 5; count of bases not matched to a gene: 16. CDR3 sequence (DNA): TGCGCCAGCAGCTTGTCAGCGGGTGGGGGGGGGTATCAAGATACGCAGTATTTT. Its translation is CASSLSAGGGGYQDTQYF. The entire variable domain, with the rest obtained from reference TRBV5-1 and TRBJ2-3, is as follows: KAGVTQTPRYLIKTRGQQVTLSCSPISGHRSVSWYQQTPGQGLQFLFEYFSETQRNKGNFPGRFSGRQFSNSRSEMNVSTLELGDSALYLCASSLSAGGGGYQDTQYFGPGTRLTVL.

CDR3 region: CAWSVQGLAGGSSYNEQFF. The CDR3 region has the DNA TGTGCCTGGAGTGTACAGGGACTAGCGGGGGGAAGCTCCTACAATGAGCAGTTCTTC. V is TRBV30 and J is TRBJ2-1, with 15 bases aligning to TRBD2. Germline trimming cut 0 bases from V and 0 bases from J; bases unmatched to any gene: 6. The CDR3 totals 19 residues. CDR1 and CDR2 from the germline V gene are GTSNPN and SVGIG (reference sequence).

The CDR3 sequence is CASRNRGITEAFF. CDR3 coding DNA: TGTGCCAGTCGAAACAGGGGGATCACTGAAGCTTTCTTT. The rearrangement joins TRBV27 to TRBJ1-1; 8 nucleotides line up with TRBD1. CDR1 MNHEY and CDR2 SMNVEV come from the germline V gene (reference sequence). This CDR3 contains 13 residues. Germline trimming cut 9 bases from V and 4 bases from J; bases unmatched to any gene: 7.

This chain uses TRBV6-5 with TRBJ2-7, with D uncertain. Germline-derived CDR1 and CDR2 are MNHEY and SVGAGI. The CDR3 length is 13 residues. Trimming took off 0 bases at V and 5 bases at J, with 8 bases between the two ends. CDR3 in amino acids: CASSYSSYDEQYF. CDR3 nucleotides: TGTGCCAGCAGTTACTCGAGTTACGACGAGCAGTACTTC.

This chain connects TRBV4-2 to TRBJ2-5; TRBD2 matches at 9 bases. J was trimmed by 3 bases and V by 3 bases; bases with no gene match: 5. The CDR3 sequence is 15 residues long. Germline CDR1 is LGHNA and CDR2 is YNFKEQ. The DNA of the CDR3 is TGTGCCAGCAGCCAGGGGTTAGCGGGGGAAGAGACCCAGTACTTC. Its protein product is CASSQGLAGEETQYF.